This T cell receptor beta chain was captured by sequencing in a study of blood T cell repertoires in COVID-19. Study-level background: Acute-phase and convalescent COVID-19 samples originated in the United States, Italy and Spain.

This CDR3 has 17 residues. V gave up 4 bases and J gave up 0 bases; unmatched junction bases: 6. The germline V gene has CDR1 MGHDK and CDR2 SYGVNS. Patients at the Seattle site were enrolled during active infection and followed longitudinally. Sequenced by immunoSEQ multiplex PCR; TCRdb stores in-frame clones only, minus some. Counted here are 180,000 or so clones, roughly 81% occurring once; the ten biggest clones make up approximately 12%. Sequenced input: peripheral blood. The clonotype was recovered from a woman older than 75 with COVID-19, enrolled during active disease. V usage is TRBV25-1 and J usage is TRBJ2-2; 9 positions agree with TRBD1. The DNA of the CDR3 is TGTGCCAGCAGTGCGACAGGGGGTTGGGCGAACACCGGGGAGCTGTTTTTT. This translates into CASSATGGWANTGELFF.